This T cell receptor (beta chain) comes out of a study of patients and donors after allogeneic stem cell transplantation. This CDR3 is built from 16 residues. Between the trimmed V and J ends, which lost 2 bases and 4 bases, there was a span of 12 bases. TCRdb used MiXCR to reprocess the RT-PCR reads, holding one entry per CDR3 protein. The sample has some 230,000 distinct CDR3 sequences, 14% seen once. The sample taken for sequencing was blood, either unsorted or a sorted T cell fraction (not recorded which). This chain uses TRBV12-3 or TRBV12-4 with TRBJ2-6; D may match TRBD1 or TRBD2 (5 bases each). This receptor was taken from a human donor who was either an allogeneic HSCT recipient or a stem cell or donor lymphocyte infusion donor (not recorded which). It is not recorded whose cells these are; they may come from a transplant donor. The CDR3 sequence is CASSLRGLTGANVLTF. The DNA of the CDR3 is TGTGCCAGCAGTTTACGGGGCCTCACGGGGGCCAACGTCCTGACTTTC.